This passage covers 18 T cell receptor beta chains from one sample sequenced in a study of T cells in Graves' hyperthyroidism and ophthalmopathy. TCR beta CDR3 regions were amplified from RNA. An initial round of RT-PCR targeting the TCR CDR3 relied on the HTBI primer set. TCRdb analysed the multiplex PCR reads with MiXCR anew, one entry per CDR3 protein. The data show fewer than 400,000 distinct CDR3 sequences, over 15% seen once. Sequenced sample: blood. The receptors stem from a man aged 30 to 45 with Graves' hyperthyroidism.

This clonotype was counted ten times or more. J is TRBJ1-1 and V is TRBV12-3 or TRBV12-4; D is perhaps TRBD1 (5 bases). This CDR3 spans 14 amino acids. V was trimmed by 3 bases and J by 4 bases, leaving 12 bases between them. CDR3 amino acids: CASSFRDGVTEAFF. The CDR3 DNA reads TGTGCCAGCAGTTTCCGGGACGGAGTCACTGAAGCTTTCTTT.

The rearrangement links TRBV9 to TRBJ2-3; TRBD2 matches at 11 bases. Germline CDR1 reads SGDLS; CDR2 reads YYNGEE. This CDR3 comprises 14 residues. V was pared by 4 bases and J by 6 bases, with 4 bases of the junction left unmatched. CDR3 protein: CASSKTSGADTQYF. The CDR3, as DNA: TGTGCCAGCAGCAAGACTAGCGGGGCGGATACGCAGTATTTT.

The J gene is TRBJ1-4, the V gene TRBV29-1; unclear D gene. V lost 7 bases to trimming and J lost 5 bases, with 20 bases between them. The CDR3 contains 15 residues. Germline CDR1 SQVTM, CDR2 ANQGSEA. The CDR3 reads CSAGQLTEKNEKLFF. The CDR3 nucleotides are TGCAGCGCCGGCCAGCTGACGGAGAAAAATGAAAAACTGTTTTTT.

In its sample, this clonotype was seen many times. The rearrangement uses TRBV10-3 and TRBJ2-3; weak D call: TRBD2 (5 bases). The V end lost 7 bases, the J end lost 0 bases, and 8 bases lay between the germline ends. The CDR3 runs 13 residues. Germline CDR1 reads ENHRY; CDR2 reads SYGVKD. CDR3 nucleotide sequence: TGTGCCATCAACGGCGGGAGCACAGATACGCAGTATTTT. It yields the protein CAINGGSTDTQYF.

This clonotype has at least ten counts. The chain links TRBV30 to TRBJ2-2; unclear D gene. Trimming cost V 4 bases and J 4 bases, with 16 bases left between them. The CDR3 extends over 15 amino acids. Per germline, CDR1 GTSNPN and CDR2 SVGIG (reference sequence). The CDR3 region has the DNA TGTGCCTGGAAAGGTGTCTCCACCGGCACCGGGGAGCTGTTTTTT. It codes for CAWKGVSTGTGELFF.

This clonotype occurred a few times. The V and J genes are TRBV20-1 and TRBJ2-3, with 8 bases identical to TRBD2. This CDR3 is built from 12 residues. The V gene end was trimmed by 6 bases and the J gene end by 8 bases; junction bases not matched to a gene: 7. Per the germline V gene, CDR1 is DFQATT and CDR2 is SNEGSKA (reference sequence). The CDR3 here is CSAPSGGATQYF. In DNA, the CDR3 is TGCAGTGCCCCAAGCGGGGGCGCTACGCAGTATTTT.

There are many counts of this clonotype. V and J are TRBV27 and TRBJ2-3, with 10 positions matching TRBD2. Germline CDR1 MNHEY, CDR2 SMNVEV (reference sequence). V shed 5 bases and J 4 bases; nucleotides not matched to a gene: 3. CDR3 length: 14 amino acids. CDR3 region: CASSRAGGPDTQYF. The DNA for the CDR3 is TGTGCCAGCAGTAGAGCGGGAGGGCCAGATACGCAGTATTTT.

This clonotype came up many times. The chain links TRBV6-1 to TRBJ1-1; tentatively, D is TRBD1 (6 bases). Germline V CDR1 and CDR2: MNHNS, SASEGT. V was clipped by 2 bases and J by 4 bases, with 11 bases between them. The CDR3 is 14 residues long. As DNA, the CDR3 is TGTGCCAGCAGTGAAAGGGGGGATCCCACTGAAGCTTTCTTT. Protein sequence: CASSERGDPTEAFF.

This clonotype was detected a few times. The CDR3 sequence is CASSQVLAGINEQFF. The CDR3 region has the DNA TGCGCCAGCAGCCAAGTGCTAGCGGGAATCAATGAGCAGTTCTTC. The gene calls are TRBV4-1 and TRBJ2-1; 9 positions agree with TRBD2. V shed 1 base and J 6 bases; nucleotides not matched to a gene: 4. The CDR3 runs to 15 residues. Germline CDR1 MGHRA, CDR2 YSYEKL.

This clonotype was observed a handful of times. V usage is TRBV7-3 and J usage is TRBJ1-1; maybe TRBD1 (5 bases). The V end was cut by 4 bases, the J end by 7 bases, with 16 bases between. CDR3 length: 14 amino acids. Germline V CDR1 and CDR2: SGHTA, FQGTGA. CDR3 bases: TGTGCCAGCAGCTCGGGTGGGGCGGCAGGTGAAGCTTTCTTT. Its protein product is CASSSGGAAGEAFF.

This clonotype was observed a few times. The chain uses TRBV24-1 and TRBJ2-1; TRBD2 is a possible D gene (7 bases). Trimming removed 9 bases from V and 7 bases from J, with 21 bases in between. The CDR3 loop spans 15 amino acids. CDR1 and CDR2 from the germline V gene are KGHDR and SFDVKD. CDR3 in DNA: TGTGCCACCGAGGTGGGGGCGGGAGTGGGAAATGAGCAGTTCTTC. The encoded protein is CATEVGAGVGNEQFF.

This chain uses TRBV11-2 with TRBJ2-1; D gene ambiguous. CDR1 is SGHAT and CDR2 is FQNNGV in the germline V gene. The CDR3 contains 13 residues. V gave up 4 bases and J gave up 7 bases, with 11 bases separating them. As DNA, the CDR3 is TGTGCCAGCAGCTCCCTAGAAAATAATGAGCAGTTCTTC. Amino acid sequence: CASSSLENNEQFF.

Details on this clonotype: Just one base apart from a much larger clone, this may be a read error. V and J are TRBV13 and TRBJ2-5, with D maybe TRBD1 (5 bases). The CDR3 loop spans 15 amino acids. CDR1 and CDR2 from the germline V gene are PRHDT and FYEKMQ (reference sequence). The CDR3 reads CASSPAPTAQETPYF. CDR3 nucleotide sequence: TGTGCCAGCAGCCCCGCACCGACAGCGCAAGAGACCCCGTACTTC.

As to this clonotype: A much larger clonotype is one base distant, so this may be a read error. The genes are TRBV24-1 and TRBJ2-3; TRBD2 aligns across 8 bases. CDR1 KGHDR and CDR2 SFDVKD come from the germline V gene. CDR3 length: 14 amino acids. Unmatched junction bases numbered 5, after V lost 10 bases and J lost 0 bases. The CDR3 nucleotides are TGTGCCACTCATAGCGGGACCAGCACAGATACGCAGTATTTT. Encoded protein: CATHSGTSTDTQYF.

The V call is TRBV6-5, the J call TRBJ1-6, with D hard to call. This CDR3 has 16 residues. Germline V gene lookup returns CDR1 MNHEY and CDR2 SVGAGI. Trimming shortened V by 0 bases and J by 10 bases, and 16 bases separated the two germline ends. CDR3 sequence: CASSYSPGLARSPLHF. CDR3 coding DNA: TGTGCCAGCAGTTACTCACCGGGCCTTGCTAGGTCACCCCTCCACTTT.

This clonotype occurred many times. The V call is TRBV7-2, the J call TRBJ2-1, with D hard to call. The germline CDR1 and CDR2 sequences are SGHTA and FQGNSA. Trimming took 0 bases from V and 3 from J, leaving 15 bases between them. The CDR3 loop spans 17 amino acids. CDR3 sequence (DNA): TGTGCCAGCAGCTTAGCGAGATATCAGCCTAACTACAATGAGCAGTTCTTC. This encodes CASSLARYQPNYNEQFF.

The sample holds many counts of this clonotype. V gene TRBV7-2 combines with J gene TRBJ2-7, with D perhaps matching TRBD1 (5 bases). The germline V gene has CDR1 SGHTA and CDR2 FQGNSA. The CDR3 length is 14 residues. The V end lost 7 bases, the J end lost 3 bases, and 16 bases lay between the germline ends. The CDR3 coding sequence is TGTGCCAGCAAATCTAGGGGCACCAACTACGAGCAGTACTTC. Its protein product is CASKSRGTNYEQYF.

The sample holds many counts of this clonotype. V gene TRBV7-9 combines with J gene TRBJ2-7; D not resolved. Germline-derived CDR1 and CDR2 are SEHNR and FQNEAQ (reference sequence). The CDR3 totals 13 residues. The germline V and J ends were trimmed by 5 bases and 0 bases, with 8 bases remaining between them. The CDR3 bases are TGTGCCAGCAGCGGAGTGAGCTCCTACGAGCAGTACTTC. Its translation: CASSGVSSYEQYF.